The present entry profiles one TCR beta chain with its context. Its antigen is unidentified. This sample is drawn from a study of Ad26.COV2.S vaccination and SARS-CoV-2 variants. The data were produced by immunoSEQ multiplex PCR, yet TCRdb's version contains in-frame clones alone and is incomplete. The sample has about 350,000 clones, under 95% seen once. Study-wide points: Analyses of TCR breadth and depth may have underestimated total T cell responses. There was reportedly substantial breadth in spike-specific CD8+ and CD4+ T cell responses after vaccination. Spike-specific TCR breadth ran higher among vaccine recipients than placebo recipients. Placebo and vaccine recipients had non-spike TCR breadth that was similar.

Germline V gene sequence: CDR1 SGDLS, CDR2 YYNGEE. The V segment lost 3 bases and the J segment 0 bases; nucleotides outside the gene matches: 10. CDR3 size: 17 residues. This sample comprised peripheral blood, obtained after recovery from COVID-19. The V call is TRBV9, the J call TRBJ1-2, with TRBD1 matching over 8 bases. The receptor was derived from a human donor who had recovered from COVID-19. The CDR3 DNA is TGTGCCAGCAGCGAGGGGCCAGGGGGCGCAGCTAACTATGGCTACACCTTC. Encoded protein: CASSEGPGGAANYGYTF.